This is a list of T cell receptor beta chains from one sample in a study of T cells after yellow fever vaccination. TCRdb reanalysed the 5' RACE reads using MiXCR and keeps one entry per CDR3 protein. The profile shows around 350,000 distinct CDR3 sequences, over 5% of them singletons. Sequencing was performed on PBMCs, taken 5 days after the yellow fever booster vaccination. The source of these receptors is a young man who received the YFV17D yellow fever vaccine. Both conserved end residues are part of each CDR3. The D gene is left open where the match is weak. Clone size appears in some rows only: once, few, many, or a class for an expanded clone.

d_gene	v_gene	abundance	j_gene	CDR3aa	CDR3nt
NA	TRBV20-1	many	TRBJ1-5	CSARHDGSNQPQHF	TGCAGTGCTAGACATGACGGGAGCAATCAGCCCCAGCATTTT
NA	TRBV12-3/TRBV12-4	few	TRBJ2-1	CASLLRGKNEQFF	TGTGCCAGCCTCCTTCGCGGGAAAAATGAGCAGTTCTTC
TRBD2	TRBV12-3/TRBV12-4	many	TRBJ2-3	CASSLRLAGVDTQYF	TGTGCCAGCAGCTTAAGACTAGCGGGAGTTGATACGCAGTATTTT
TRBD1	TRBV20-1	NA	TRBJ1-4	CSASPGQVNEKLFF	TGCAGTGCTAGTCCGGGACAGGTTAATGAAAAACTGTTTTTT
TRBD1	TRBV5-1	few	TRBJ1-1	CASSAAMTGANTEAFF	TGCGCCAGCAGCGCGGCTATGACAGGGGCGAACACTGAAGCTTTCTTT
NA	TRBV20-1	NA	TRBJ2-5	CSAAVLDGGTQYF	TGCAGTGCTGCCGTCCTCGACGGAGGGACCCAGTACTTC
TRBD1	TRBV6-1	many	TRBJ2-4	CASSPAGGTFQYF	TGTGCCAGCAGTCCCGCAGGGGGTACCTTTCAGTACTTC
NA	TRBV29-1	few	TRBJ1-2	CSGPGPVDGYTF	TGCAGCGGCCCGGGCCCCGTGGATGGCTACACCTTC
NA	TRBV5-1	few	TRBJ1-1	CASSLMTTGRNTEAFF	TGCGCCAGCAGTTTGATGACCACAGGGAGGAACACTGAAGCTTTCTTT
TRBD2	TRBV28	NA	TRBJ2-1	CASRGERGGYNEQFF	TGTGCCAGCAGAGGGGAACGGGGGGGGTACAATGAGCAGTTCTTC
TRBD1	TRBV28	many	TRBJ2-7	CASISGVGTGSGPEQYF	TGTGCCAGCATCTCAGGGGTGGGGACAGGGTCGGGTCCGGAGCAGTACTTC